Following are 2 T cell receptor beta chains from one sample sequenced in a study of blood T cell repertoires in COVID-19. The table came from immunoSEQ multiplex PCR; TCRdb's copy has only in-frame clones and leaves some out. The sample contains some 34,000 clones, roughly 85% of which appear only once. The sequenced material came from peripheral blood. Receptor source: a human donor in a cohort sampled during active COVID-19.

The J gene is TRBJ2-3, the V gene TRBV28; D call uncertain. CDR1 and CDR2 from the germline V gene are MDHEN and SYDVKM. The CDR3 has 12 amino acids. The V end was cut by 5 bases, the J end by 3 bases, with 6 bases between. CDR3 in amino acids: CASSLRTDTQYF. The CDR3 DNA is TGTGCCAGCAGTCTACGAACAGATACGCAGTATTTT.

The chain is built from TRBV9 and TRBJ2-3; TRBD1 agrees at 8 bases. The CDR3 spans 17 residues. Germline V gene lookup returns CDR1 SGDLS and CDR2 YYNGEE. J lost 3 bases, V lost 4 bases, and 13 bases had no gene match. The CDR3 coding sequence is TGTGCCAGCAGCACCGGACAGGGCTCGGTCAGGACAGATACGCAGTATTTT. Its translation: CASSTGQGSVRTDTQYF. Looking up the rest from reference TRBV9 and TRBJ2-3 gives the full variable domain: DSGVTQTPKHLITATGQRVTLRCSPRSGDLSVYWYQQSLDQGLQFLIQYYNGEERAKGNILERFSAQQFPDLHSELNLSSLELGDSALYFCASSTGQGSVRTDTQYFGPGTRLTVL.